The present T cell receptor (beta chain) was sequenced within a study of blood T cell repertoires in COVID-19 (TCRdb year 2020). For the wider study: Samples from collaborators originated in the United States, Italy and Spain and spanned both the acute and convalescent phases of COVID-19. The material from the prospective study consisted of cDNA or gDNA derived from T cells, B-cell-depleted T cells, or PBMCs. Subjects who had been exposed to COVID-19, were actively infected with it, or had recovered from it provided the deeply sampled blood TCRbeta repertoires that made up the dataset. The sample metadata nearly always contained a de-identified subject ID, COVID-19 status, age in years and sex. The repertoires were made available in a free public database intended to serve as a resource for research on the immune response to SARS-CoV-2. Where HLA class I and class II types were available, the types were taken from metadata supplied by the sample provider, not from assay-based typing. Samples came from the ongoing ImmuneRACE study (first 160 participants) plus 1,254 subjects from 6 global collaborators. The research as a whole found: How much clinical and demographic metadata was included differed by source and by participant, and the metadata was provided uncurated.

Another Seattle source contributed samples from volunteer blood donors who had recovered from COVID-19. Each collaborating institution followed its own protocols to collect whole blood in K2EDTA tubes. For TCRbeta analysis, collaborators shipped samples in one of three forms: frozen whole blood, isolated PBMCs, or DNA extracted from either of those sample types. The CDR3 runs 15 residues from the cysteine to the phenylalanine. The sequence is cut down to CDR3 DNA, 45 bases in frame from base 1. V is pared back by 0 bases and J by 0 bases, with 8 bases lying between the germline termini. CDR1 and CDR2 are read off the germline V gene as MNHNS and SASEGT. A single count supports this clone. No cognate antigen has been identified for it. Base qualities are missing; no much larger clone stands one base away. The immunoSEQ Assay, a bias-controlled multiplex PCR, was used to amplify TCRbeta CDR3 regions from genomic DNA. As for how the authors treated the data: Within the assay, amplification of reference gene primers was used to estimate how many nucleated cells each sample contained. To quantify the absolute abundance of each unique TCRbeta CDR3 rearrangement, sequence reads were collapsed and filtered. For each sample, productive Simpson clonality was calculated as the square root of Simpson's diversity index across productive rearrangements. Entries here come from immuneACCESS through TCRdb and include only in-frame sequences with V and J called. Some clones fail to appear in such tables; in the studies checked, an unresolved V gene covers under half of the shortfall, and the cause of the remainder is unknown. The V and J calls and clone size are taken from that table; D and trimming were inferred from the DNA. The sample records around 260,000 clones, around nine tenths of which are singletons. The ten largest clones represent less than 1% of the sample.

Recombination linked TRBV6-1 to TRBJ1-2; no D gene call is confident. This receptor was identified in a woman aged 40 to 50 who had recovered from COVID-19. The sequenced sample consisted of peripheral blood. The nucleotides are TGTGCCAGCAGTGAAGCGCATAGTCCTAACTATGGCTACACCTTC. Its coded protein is CASSEAHSPNYGYTF.